These 32 T cell receptor beta chains came from one sample sequenced in a study of cytomegalovirus exposure and HLA in healthy donors. PCR involved 60 Vbeta and 13 Jbeta primers. Sequencing was performed with immunoSEQ multiplex PCR; in TCRdb, only in-frame clones are kept and a portion is missing. Here the sample spans around 200,000 clones, 86% being singletons. The sequencing sample was made of PBMCs. The receptors were sampled from a woman in her 30s in good health and CMV-seronegative.

The chain recombines TRBV5-1 with TRBJ2-1; D call uncertain. The germline V gene has CDR1 SGHRS and CDR2 YFSETQ. The CDR3 spans 16 residues. Trimming left V 0 bases short and J 0 bases short, with 10 bases between. The CDR3 DNA follows: TGCGCCAGCAGCTTGGGGGTACAGAGCTCCTACAATGAGCAGTTCTTC. Its protein is CASSLGVQSSYNEQFF.

V gene TRBV10-3 combines with J gene TRBJ1-1, with D tentatively TRBD1 (5 bases). CDR3 length equals 14 residues. Germline V gene sequence: CDR1 ENHRY, CDR2 SYGVKD. The V end lost 7 bases, the J end lost 10 bases, and 22 bases lay between the germline ends. Here the CDR3 reads CAINRDSYPGGAFF. CDR3 DNA: TGTGCCATCAACCGGGACTCCTATCCAGGTGGAGCTTTCTTT.

V gene TRBV5-1 combines with J gene TRBJ2-7; the match to TRBD2 covers 7 bases. With V trimmed by 3 bases and J by 2 bases, 5 bases remained unmatched. CDR3 length: 14 residues. In germline, CDR1 is SGHRS, CDR2 YFSETQ. CDR3: CASSWREPTYEQYF. The CDR3 DNA reads TGCGCCAGCAGCTGGCGGGAGCCTACCTACGAGCAGTACTTC.

This clone has only one observation. The V and J genes are TRBV9 and TRBJ2-2; 8 nucleotides agree with TRBD2. The CDR3 extends over 15 amino acids. The germline gives CDR1 SGDLS, CDR2 YYNGEE. The V segment lost 1 base and the J segment 5 bases; nucleotides outside the gene matches: 4. The CDR3 DNA is TGTGCCAGCAGCGTAAGCGGGAGTGAAACCGGGGAGCTGTTTTTT. It specifies CASSVSGSETGELFF.

The V gene is TRBV6-5, the J gene TRBJ2-3; D is ambiguous. Trimming cost V 8 bases and J 0 bases, with 12 bases left between them. This CDR3 has 14 residues. Germline CDR1 reads MNHEY; CDR2 reads SVGAGI. The CDR3 DNA sequence: TGTGCCAGCTGTGCGTCCCCGAGCACAGATACGCAGTATTTT. Translated, it gives CASCASPSTDTQYF.

Here the CDR3 reads CASSLSAWAGVSQFF. The CDR3 coding sequence is TGTGCCAGCAGCTTATCGGCTTGGGCGGGAGTCTCGCAGTTCTTC. The V and J genes are TRBV7-2 and TRBJ2-1; the match to TRBD2 covers 7 bases. Germline-derived CDR1 and CDR2 are SGHTA and FQGNSA. V lost 2 bases and J lost 12; bases outside the gene matches: 13. The CDR3 runs 15 residues.

The chain has TRBV10-1 and TRBJ2-7; TRBD2 is a possible D gene (5 bases). This CDR3 region has 15 residues. V lost 5 bases to trimming and J lost 0 bases, with 14 bases between them. CDR1 and CDR2 from the germline V gene are WNHNN and SYGVQD (reference sequence). The DNA of the CDR3 is TGCGCCAGCAGTCCCGCCGGGGATCTCTCCTACGAGCAGTACTTC. Translated, it gives CASSPAGDLSYEQYF.

This clone was seen once. The genes are TRBV9 and TRBJ2-1, with a possible D match to TRBD2 (6 bases). V was trimmed by 3 bases and J by 0 bases, leaving 16 bases between them. Germline assignment: CDR1 SGDLS and CDR2 YYNGEE. This CDR3 is 17 amino acids long. This CDR3 reads CASSGARGSSSYNEQFF. The CDR3 coding sequence is TGTGCCAGCAGCGGCGCGCGGGGCTCGAGCTCCTACAATGAGCAGTTCTTC.

This clone was seen a single time. The chain has TRBV6-6 and TRBJ1-2; TRBD1 might be the D (6 bases). Germline V gene lookup returns CDR1 MNHNY and CDR2 SVGAGI (reference sequence). The CDR3 runs 12 residues. V was clipped by 6 bases and J by 4 bases, with 9 bases between them. The CDR3 sequence: CASSPDSYGYTF. CDR3 nucleotides: TGTGCCAGCAGCCCGGACAGCTATGGCTACACCTTC.

The rearrangement uses TRBV6-1 and TRBJ1-2, with TRBD1 identical over 10 bases. Germline CDR1 reads MNHNS; CDR2 reads SASEGT. V lost 4 bases to trimming and J lost 7 bases; unmatched junction nucleotides: 6. This CDR3 is 14 amino acids long. CDR3 protein: CASSGSTGGSGYTF. CDR3 in DNA: TGTGCCAGCAGTGGATCGACAGGGGGCAGTGGCTACACCTTC.

In DNA form, the CDR3 reads TGTGCCAGCAGTTCACCACAGGGGGAGGGCACCGGGGAGCTGTTTTTT. This codes for CASSSPQGEGTGELFF. The chain combines TRBV6-5 with TRBJ2-2, with TRBD1 as a possible D gene (8 bases). Germline loops: CDR1 MNHEY, CDR2 SVGAGI. This CDR3 contains 16 residues. The ends were cut back, 4 bases at V and 4 bases at J, with 16 bases in the middle.

The chain carries TRBV28 and TRBJ2-7, with 11 bases that match TRBD2. Per germline, CDR1 MDHEN and CDR2 SYDVKM. CDR3 length equals 14 residues. Germline trimming cut 5 bases from V and 1 base from J; bases unmatched to any gene: 1. CDR3 protein: CASSRLAGSYEQYF. The CDR3 nucleotides are TGTGCCAGCAGTCGACTAGCGGGATCCTACGAGCAGTACTTC.

The chain recombines TRBV4-1 with TRBJ1-1, with a tentative D call TRBD1 (5 bases). The germline gives CDR1 MGHRA, CDR2 YSYEKL. This CDR3 region has 12 residues. The ends were cut back, 1 base at V and 7 bases at J, with 7 bases in the middle. The CDR3 DNA follows: TGCGCCAGCAGCCAAGTAGGGGTTGAAGCTTTCTTT. It codes for CASSQVGVEAFF.

The chain has TRBV2 and TRBJ2-1, with 8 bases fitting TRBD1. This CDR3 has 13 residues. With V trimmed by 6 bases and J by 8 bases, 6 bases remained unmatched. Germline CDR1 and CDR2: SNHLY and FYNNEI. CDR3 sequence: CASSDGQGDEQFF. CDR3 nucleotide sequence: TGTGCCAGCAGCGACGGACAGGGCGATGAGCAGTTCTTC.

The chain employs TRBV5-4 and TRBJ2-2, with a possible D match to TRBD2 (5 bases). The CDR3 extends over 17 amino acids. The germline V and J ends were trimmed by 0 bases and 5 bases, with 17 bases remaining between them. Germline lookup yields CDR1 SGHNT and CDR2 YYREEE (reference sequence). CDR3 coding DNA: TGTGCCAGCAGCTTGGGCTGGGCGGGCTCGGGAACCGGGGAGCTGTTTTTT. This sequence encodes CASSLGWAGSGTGELFF.

This chain uses TRBV6-4 with TRBJ2-1; the match to TRBD1 covers 11 bases. Germline trimming cut 7 bases from V and 10 bases from J; bases unmatched to any gene: 6. CDR1 is MRHNA and CDR2 is SNTAGT in the germline V gene. The CDR3 contains 13 residues. As DNA, the CDR3 is TGTGCCAGCAAAAGGACAGGGGGCGACGAGCAGTTCTTC. This encodes CASKRTGGDEQFF.

The V call is TRBV11-2, the J call TRBJ1-3; the D is unclear. V dropped 1 base and J dropped 2 bases, with 6 bases sitting between them. Germline-derived CDR1 and CDR2 are SGHAT and FQNNGV. This CDR3 spans 14 amino acids. DNA of the CDR3: TGTGCCAGCAGCTTAGCGGAGGCTGGAAACACCATATATTTT. As protein: CASSLAEAGNTIYF.

This clone appeared a single time. The V call is TRBV28, the J call TRBJ2-7; 7 positions agree with TRBD2. CDR3 length: 13 amino acids. V trimming: 5 bases; J trimming: 6 bases; junction bases outside the gene matches: 7. Germline V gene sequence: CDR1 MDHEN, CDR2 SYDVKM. The CDR3 loop reads CASSPMTGGEQYF. The CDR3 DNA is TGTGCCAGCAGTCCCATGACGGGGGGCGAGCAGTACTTC.

This clone showed up just a few times. This chain joins TRBV19 and TRBJ2-3; no clear D gene. The CDR3 sequence is 14 residues long. The germline V gene has CDR1 LNHDA and CDR2 SQIVND (reference sequence). V was cut by 6 bases and J by 1 base, with 11 bases left in between. Here the CDR3 reads CASSLGVGTDTQYF. The DNA of the CDR3 is TGTGCCAGTAGCCTAGGCGTCGGCACAGATACGCAGTATTTT.

The chain links TRBV5-1 to TRBJ2-7; the match to TRBD2 covers 11 bases. Germline V CDR1 and CDR2: SGHRS, YFSETQ. The CDR3 covers 16 residues. J gave up 5 bases and V 4 bases, and 11 bases lay outside the gene matches. The CDR3 here is CASSKRLAGGKDEQYF. In nucleotides, the CDR3 is TGCGCCAGCAGCAAACGGCTAGCGGGAGGAAAGGACGAGCAGTACTTC.

V usage is TRBV7-2 and J usage is TRBJ2-1, with D possibly being TRBD1 (5 bases). V lost 5 bases, J lost 11 bases, and 22 bases lay in between. The germline gives CDR1 SGHTA, CDR2 FQGNSA. There are 15 residues in the CDR3. CDR3 in amino acids: CASSQRGGRVSQQFF. In DNA form, the CDR3 reads TGTGCCAGCAGCCAAAGAGGTGGCAGGGTTTCACAGCAGTTCTTC.

CDR3 coding DNA: TGTGCCAGCAGCTTGATCTCGCAAGAGACCCAGTACTTC. Translated: CASSLISQETQYF. The J gene is TRBJ2-5, the V gene TRBV5-6, with D hard to call. The CDR3 loop spans 13 amino acids. Germline lookup yields CDR1 SGHDT and CDR2 YYEEEE. V lost 1 base to trimming and J lost 2 bases, with 6 bases between them.

The chain employs TRBV19 and TRBJ2-3, with 10 nucleotides matching TRBD2. V shed 4 bases and J 2 bases; nucleotides not matched to a gene: 3. Germline-derived CDR1 and CDR2 are LNHDA and SQIVND (reference sequence). The CDR3 extends over 15 amino acids. The CDR3 nucleotides are TGTGCCAGTAGTAGGAGCGGGAGGGACACAGATACGCAGTATTTT. It specifies CASSRSGRDTDTQYF. The variable domain in full, with the rest retrieved from reference TRBV19 and TRBJ2-3, is DGGITQSPKYLFRKEGQNVTLSCEQNLNHDAMYWYRQDPGQGLRLIYYSQIVNDFQKGDIAEGYSVSREKKESFPLTVTSAQKNPTAFYLCASSRSGRDTDTQYFGPGTRLTVL.

The chain combines TRBV21-1 with TRBJ2-5; the table names TRBD2, a call not compared with the DNA. TRBV21-1 is marked as a pseudogene. The CDR3 totals 16 residues. The CDR3, as DNA: TGTGCCAGCAGCAAAGCTCAGCGGGGGCCATGGGAGACCCAGTACTTC. Translated: CASSKAQRGPWETQYF.

J is TRBJ2-6 and V is TRBV19; D is ambiguous. The CDR3 runs to 18 residues. V was trimmed by 4 bases and J by 1 base, leaving 17 bases between them. Germline V lookup: CDR1 LNHDA, CDR2 SQIVND (reference sequence). The CDR3 loop is CASSKGLLTRSGANVLTF. The CDR3 region has the DNA TGTGCCAGTAGTAAAGGTCTTTTGACGCGGTCTGGGGCCAACGTCCTGACTTTC.

This chain joins TRBV5-1 and TRBJ2-7; D is undetermined. The CDR3 consists of 15 residues. In germline, CDR1 is SGHRS, CDR2 YFSETQ. V dropped 6 bases and J dropped 0 bases, with 16 bases sitting between them. The CDR3 sequence: CASKVSDRSSYEQYF. DNA of the CDR3: TGCGCCAGCAAGGTGAGCGACCGGAGCTCCTACGAGCAGTACTTC.

The chain has TRBV19 and TRBJ2-7; D is uncertain. V was pared by 5 bases and J by 3 bases, with 8 bases between. Per germline, CDR1 LNHDA and CDR2 SQIVND (reference sequence). The CDR3 has 12 residues. The DNA for the CDR3 is TGTGCCAGTAGTGGGCCATACTACGAGCAGTACTTC. Translating gives CASSGPYYEQYF.

This chain connects TRBV6-5 to TRBJ2-7; D is unresolved. V dropped 5 bases and J dropped 10 bases, with 18 bases sitting between them. Germline assignment: CDR1 MNHEY and CDR2 SVGAGI. The CDR3 runs 13 residues. CDR3 DNA sequence: TGTGCCAGCAGTGAAGTGGGCCCCTCGGAACAGTACTTC. Protein sequence: CASSEVGPSEQYF.

The chain joins TRBV13 to TRBJ1-3; weak D call: TRBD1 (5 bases). Deletions cut 1 base from V and 7 bases from J, with 8 bases between. The CDR3 contains 13 residues. Germline loops: CDR1 PRHDT, CDR2 FYEKMQ (reference sequence). The CDR3, as DNA: TGTGCCAGCAGCTTAGCCGGGGGTAACACCATATATTTT. Protein sequence: CASSLAGGNTIYF.

This chain joins TRBV5-6 and TRBJ2-5; 8 bases are shared with TRBD1. With 7 bases clipped from V and 4 bases from J, the junction kept 9 bases outside the gene matches. This CDR3 has 14 residues. Germline V gives CDR1 SGHDT, CDR2 YYEEEE. CDR3 residues: CASGTQGAAETQYF. The CDR3 bases are TGTGCCAGCGGCACGCAGGGGGCCGCAGAGACCCAGTACTTC.

The chain joins TRBV19 to TRBJ2-1; D perhaps matches TRBD2 (6 bases). Germline CDR1 LNHDA, CDR2 SQIVND (reference sequence). The CDR3 spans 16 residues. V lost 3 bases and J 4 bases, leaving 16 bases between the germline ends. CDR3 sequence (DNA): TGTGCCAGTAGTATGGCCTGGGACTCACTTTACAATGAGCAGTTCTTC. Its translation: CASSMAWDSLYNEQFF.

This chain connects TRBV5-1 to TRBJ1-1; D is perhaps TRBD1 (5 bases). V was cut by 4 bases and J by 1 base, with 11 bases left in between. The CDR3 contains 14 residues. Germline CDR1 is SGHRS and CDR2 is YFSETQ. The CDR3: CASSGGTGNTEAFF. In nucleotides, the CDR3 is TGCGCCAGCAGCGGGGGGACGGGGAACACTGAAGCTTTCTTT.